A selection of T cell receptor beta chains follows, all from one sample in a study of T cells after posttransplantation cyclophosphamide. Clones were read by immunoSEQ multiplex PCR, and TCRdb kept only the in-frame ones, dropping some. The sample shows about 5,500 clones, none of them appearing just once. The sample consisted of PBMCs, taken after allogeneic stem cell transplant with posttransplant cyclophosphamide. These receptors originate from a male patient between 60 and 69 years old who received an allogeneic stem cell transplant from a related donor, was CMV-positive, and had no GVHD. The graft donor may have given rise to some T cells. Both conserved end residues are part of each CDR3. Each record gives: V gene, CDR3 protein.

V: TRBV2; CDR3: CASRLLRTGNSGQPQHF
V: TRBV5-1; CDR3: CASSLSVTGSYNEQFF
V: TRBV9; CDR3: CASSPVGGGGANVLTF
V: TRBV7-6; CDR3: CASSLAGGDNQPQHF
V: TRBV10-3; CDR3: CAISVGTGTPNF
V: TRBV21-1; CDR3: CASSFEESCSYEQYF
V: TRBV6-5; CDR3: CASSSDRGSYGYTF
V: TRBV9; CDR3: CASSKAGSGANVLTF
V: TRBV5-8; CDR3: CASSTDIRRYEQYF
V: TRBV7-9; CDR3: CASSLTGSNTGELFF
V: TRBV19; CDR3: CASSTGTGLSYEQYF
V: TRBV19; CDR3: CASSMARGQNYGYTF
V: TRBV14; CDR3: CASSPRGVYQETQYF
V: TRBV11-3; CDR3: CASSKTGFHEQYF
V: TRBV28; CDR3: CASHDFPNQPQHF
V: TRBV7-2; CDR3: CASSLARRDTQYF
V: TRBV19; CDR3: CATFDRGYTGELFF
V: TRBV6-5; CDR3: CASSYVAGLDYGYTF
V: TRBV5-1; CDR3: CASIGTGGEKLFF
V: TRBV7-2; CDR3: CASSTVVGQPSPTGIQYF
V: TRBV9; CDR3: CASTLSTGTGGRGYGYTF
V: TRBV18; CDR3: CASSVSREYGYTF
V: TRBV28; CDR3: CASRRTGGKGYTF
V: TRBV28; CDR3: CASSIGTGENNEQFF
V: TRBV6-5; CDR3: CASSYSTRGPRAAFF
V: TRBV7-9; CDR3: CASSSTSGGAQQETQYF
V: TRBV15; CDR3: CATSRDLRDRGGGQFF
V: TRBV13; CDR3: CASSLVLGYEQYF
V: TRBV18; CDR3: CASSPPWGRGPYEQYF
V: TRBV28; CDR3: CASTSPLPTQFTSGEENEQFF
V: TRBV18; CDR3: CASSPRGDTNYGYTF
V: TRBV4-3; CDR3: CASSRAGLVSETQYF
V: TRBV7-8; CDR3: CASSATGVAYTF
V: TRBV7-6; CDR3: CASSLLANTEAFF
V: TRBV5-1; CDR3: CASSTRLAGGFYNEQFF
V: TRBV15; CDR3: CATSRDWRQGAEEQYF
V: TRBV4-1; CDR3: CASSQVSGASEAFF
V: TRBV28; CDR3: CASSLSSRAGANVLTF
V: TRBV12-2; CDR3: CASRLNGWGRDRNEKLFF
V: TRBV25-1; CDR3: CASSEDTPEQFF
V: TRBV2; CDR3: CASSQGAGTEAFF
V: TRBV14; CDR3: CASSQWQSYNSPLHF
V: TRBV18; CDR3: CASSPHPTANTEAFF
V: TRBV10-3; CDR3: CAISGQPNSPLHF
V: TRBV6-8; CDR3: CASSYAGGATDTQYF
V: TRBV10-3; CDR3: CAIRSTGETYEQYF